The sequence of this T cell receptor beta chain was determined in a study of post-analysis software for immune sequencing data. The wider study: Disease courses included relapsing-remitting, secondary progressive and progressive-relapsing multiple sclerosis.

The CDR3 is 14 amino acids. With 2 bases removed from V and 13 bases from J, the gap between germline ends came to 19 bases. Unique molecular identifiers were present in the TCR beta cDNA libraries. T cells numbering roughly 0.85 to 11 million gave rise to roughly 0.5 million cDNA molecules. TCRdb recomputed calls from the PCR reads with MiXCR, one row per CDR3 protein. The sample shows 700,000 to 800,000 distinct CDR3 sequences, just under 30% of them seen only once. This clonotype has a handful of counts. Its antigen is not identified. Study-level results: Among 5 or 6 TRBV segments more frequent in patients than controls were TRBV5-6, TRBV5-1 and TRBV20-1. Pronounced co-clustering by F measure was evident among identically batched samples. For normalized Chao1 diversity, multiple sclerosis patients scored significantly lower than controls did.

The receptor was isolated from a girl aged 5 to 17 with multiple sclerosis. J is TRBJ2-3 and V is TRBV12-3 or TRBV12-4; D unclear. Sequencing input: blood. The CDR3 nucleotides read TGTGCCAGCAGTTTATTTCCTGGGCGTCCCGCGGAGTATTTT. It is translated as CASSLFPGRPAEYF.